These 27 T cell receptor beta chains were all obtained from the same sample, sequenced in a study of shared clonotypes between healthy human individuals. TCRdb's copy holds only in-frame clones and misses some; the assay was immunoSEQ multiplex PCR. The sample holds roughly 760,000 clones, under 80% seen once. Sequenced sample: memory CD4+ T cells sorted from blood. Stated subset: CD45RA-negative fraction. The receptors stem from a woman under 40 in good health.

Details on this clone: Other DNA sequences in the same sample also yield this CDR3. CDR3: CASSFSGAFYNEQFF. For the CDR3, the DNA is TGCGCCAGCAGCTTCAGCGGAGCCTTCTACAATGAGCAGTTCTTC. This chain uses TRBV5-1 with TRBJ2-1; possibly TRBD2 for D (5 bases). V lost 2 bases and J lost 3, with 12 bases in between. The CDR3 has 15 residues. Looked up from germline, CDR1 is SGHRS and CDR2 is YFSETQ.

J is TRBJ1-1 and V is TRBV5-4; 7 positions agree with TRBD1. The length of the CDR3 is 16 residues. With V trimmed by 4 bases and J by 0 bases, 9 bases remained unmatched. Germline loops: CDR1 SGHNT, CDR2 YYREEE (reference sequence). The CDR3 loop is CASSPRQGTVNTEAFF. DNA for the CDR3: TGTGCCAGCAGCCCCAGACAGGGTACGGTGAACACTGAAGCTTTCTTT.

This rearrangement joins TRBV18 to TRBJ1-4; D is ambiguous. The CDR3 loop spans 14 amino acids. Germline loops: CDR1 KGHSH, CDR2 LQKENI. V lost 1 base to trimming and J lost 8 bases, with 11 bases between them. CDR3 nucleotide sequence: TGTGCCAGCTCACCACAGTACTCAGACGAAAAACTGTTTTTT. As protein: CASSPQYSDEKLFF. The full variable domain, its missing parts supplied by reference TRBV18 and TRBJ1-4, is NAGVMQNPRHLVRRRGQEARLRCSPMKGHSHVYWYRQLPEEGLKFMVYLQKENIIDESGMPKERFSAEFPKEGPSILRIQQVVRGDSAAYFCASSPQYSDEKLFFGSGTQLSVL.

This rearrangement joins TRBV28 to TRBJ1-1; 8 bases match TRBD1. The CDR3 is 16 amino acids. Germline-derived CDR1 and CDR2 are MDHEN and SYDVKM. V was pared by 3 bases and J by 3 bases, with 9 bases of the junction left unmatched. The chain's CDR3 is CASSLWTGIGDTEAFF. CDR3 bases: TGTGCCAGCAGTTTGTGGACAGGGATTGGGGACACTGAAGCTTTCTTT. The full variable domain, in which reference TRBV28 and TRBJ1-1 provide the parts outside the CDR3, is DVKVTQSSRYLVKRTGEKVFLECVQDMDHENMFWYRQDPGLGLRLIYFSYDVKMKEKGDIPEGYSVSREKKERFSLILESASTNQTSMYLCASSLWTGIGDTEAFFGQGTRLTVV.

This chain links TRBV28 with TRBJ2-1, with TRBD2 matching over 9 bases. The germline gives CDR1 MDHEN, CDR2 SYDVKM. V lost 5 bases to trimming and J lost 9 bases; unmatched junction nucleotides: 8. This CDR3 contains 14 residues. CDR3 nucleotides: TGTGCCAGCAGTCTCGGCGGGAGGGTGAGTGAGCAGTTCTTC. The encoded protein is CASSLGGRVSEQFF.

The chain joins TRBV4-1 to TRBJ1-4; D is ambiguous. The CDR3 covers 12 residues. Germline CDR1 reads MGHRA; CDR2 reads YSYEKL. Between the trimmed V and J ends, which lost 4 bases and 7 bases, there was a span of 7 bases. CDR3 amino acids: CASSRIREKLFF. The CDR3 DNA reads TGCGCCAGCAGCCGGATACGTGAAAAACTGTTTTTT.

The rearrangement joins TRBV7-9 to TRBJ1-1; D may be TRBD1 (5 bases). V lost 2 bases, J lost 4 bases, and 11 bases lay in between. CDR3 size: 14 residues. CDR1 and CDR2 from the germline V gene are SEHNR and FQNEAQ (reference sequence). In DNA, the CDR3 is TGTGCCAGCAGCTTACTAGAGGGGAGCACTGAAGCTTTCTTT. Amino acid sequence: CASSLLEGSTEAFF.

The rearrangement joins TRBV7-8 to TRBJ2-5; D gene unclear. Trimming left V 4 bases short and J 5 bases short, with 8 bases between. Germline CDR1 and CDR2: SGHVS and FQNEAQ. CDR3 length equals 12 residues. The DNA of the CDR3 is TGTGCCAGCAGCTCGACCACGGAGACCCAGTACTTC. This encodes CASSSTTETQYF.

This chain uses TRBV25-1 with TRBJ2-1; 13 bases are shared with TRBD2. CDR3 length equals 18 residues. Germline V CDR1 and CDR2: MGHDK, SYGVNS. V lost 1 base to trimming and J lost 0 bases; unmatched junction nucleotides: 3. CDR3 DNA sequence: TGTGCCAGCAGTGAATCAAGGACTAGCGGGAGCTCCTACAATGAGCAGTTCTTC. It yields the protein CASSESRTSGSSYNEQFF.

This clone was observed at least ten times. V usage is TRBV2 and J usage is TRBJ2-7; 10 bases fit TRBD2. Germline CDR1 reads SNHLY; CDR2 reads FYNNEI. The J segment lost 6 bases and the V segment lost 1 base, leaving 6 bases of the junction unmatched. There are 15 residues in the CDR3. CDR3 nucleotides: TGTGCCAGCAGTGAAGGTCTAGCGGGAGCCTCCGAGCAGTACTTC. Protein product: CASSEGLAGASEQYF.

This clone was observed a handful of times. The rearrangement links TRBV28 to TRBJ2-7, with unresolved D. Deletions cut 10 bases from V and 0 bases from J, with 16 bases between. Germline-derived CDR1 and CDR2 are MDHEN and SYDVKM. This CDR3 region has 14 residues. CDR3 in amino acids: CATRLADNSYEQYF. CDR3 nucleotide sequence: TGTGCCACCCGCTTAGCAGATAACTCCTACGAGCAGTACTTC.

The rearrangement joins TRBV9 to TRBJ2-1; the D is unclear. The CDR3 runs 15 residues. The germline V gene encodes CDR1 SGDLS and CDR2 YYNGEE. The ends were cut back, 0 bases at V and 3 bases at J, with 10 bases in the middle. The DNA for the CDR3 is TGTGCCAGCAGCGTAGTTCCCGGGTTCTACAATGAGCAGTTCTTC. Translation: CASSVVPGFYNEQFF. Based on the CDR3 plus reference TRBV9 and TRBJ2-1, the full variable domain is DSGVTQTPKHLITATGQRVTLRCSPRSGDLSVYWYQQSLDQGLQFLIQYYNGEERAKGNILERFSAQQFPDLHSELNLSSLELGDSALYFCASSVVPGFYNEQFFGPGTRLTVL.

The V gene is TRBV28, the J gene TRBJ2-7, with 9 nucleotides matching TRBD1. CDR1 is MDHEN, CDR2 SYDVKM, per germline. CDR3 size: 15 residues. Trimming cost V 7 bases and J 2 bases; bases outside gene matches: 9. In nucleotides, the CDR3 is TGTGCCAGCACCCCTGGGGACAGGGCGGCCTACGAGCAGTACTTC. Its protein product is CASTPGDRAAYEQYF.

In its sample, this clone was seen a few times. The chain links TRBV19 to TRBJ2-7, with 11 bases lining up with TRBD2. Trimming took 2 bases from V and 4 from J; bases not matched to a gene: 10. The length of the CDR3 is 17 residues. In germline, CDR1 is LNHDA, CDR2 SQIVND (reference sequence). The DNA for the CDR3 is TGTGCCAGTAGTATACGAGCTAGCGGGAGGCGGACTTACGAGCAGTACTTC. It yields the protein CASSIRASGRRTYEQYF.

The gene calls are TRBV7-9 and TRBJ1-2; no clear D. The germline CDR1 and CDR2 sequences are SEHNR and FQNEAQ (reference sequence). The V end lost 7 bases, the J end lost 2 bases, and 11 bases lay between the germline ends. The CDR3 is 13 amino acids. CDR3 DNA sequence: TGTGCCAGCACTCAACCGGTAAACTATGGCTACACCTTC. It codes for CASTQPVNYGYTF.

This clone was counted ten times or more. J is TRBJ2-1 and V is TRBV6-4; 7 positions agree with TRBD2. CDR1 is MRHNA, CDR2 SNTAGT, per germline. V lost 5 bases, J lost 4 bases, and 8 bases stayed unmatched. CDR3 length equals 15 residues. Here the CDR3 DNA reads TGTGCCAGCAGTCTGGGGAGGGCCGAGTACAATGAGCAGTTCTTC. The encoded protein is CASSLGRAEYNEQFF.

The rearrangement links TRBV19 to TRBJ1-4, with D hard to call. Trimming pared 7 bases from V and 12 bases from J, leaving 18 bases between. CDR1 and CDR2 (germline): LNHDA, SQIVND (reference sequence). This CDR3 spans 13 amino acids. For the CDR3, the DNA is TGTGCCAGTACCGGGCCCAACCTTGAGGAACTGTTTTTT. It translates to CASTGPNLEELFF.

This clone turned up a few times. Within the sample, other DNA sequences also encode this same CDR3. The CDR3, as DNA: TGTGCCAGCAGCTTGGGTCTAGCGGACTACAATGAGCAGTTCTTC. Protein sequence: CASSLGLADYNEQFF. The V call is TRBV5-4, the J call TRBJ2-1; 7 bases match TRBD2. CDR3 length equals 15 residues. V dropped 0 bases and J dropped 3; count of bases not matched to a gene: 3. Germline lookup yields CDR1 SGHNT and CDR2 YYREEE (reference sequence).

Concerning this clone: The same CDR3 is also encoded by other DNA sequences in this sample. The chain couples TRBV4-2 to TRBJ2-3, with no clear D. The CDR3 consists of 12 residues. Trimming removed 0 bases from V and 5 bases from J, with 3 bases in between. Germline-derived CDR1 and CDR2 are LGHNA and YNFKEQ. The DNA for the CDR3 is TGTGCCAGCAGCCAAGATCGAGATACGCAGTATTTT. It codes for CASSQDRDTQYF.

The V and J genes are TRBV18 and TRBJ1-1; possibly TRBD1 for D (5 bases). The CDR3 is 15 amino acids. From germline, CDR1 is KGHSH and CDR2 LQKENI. V shed 2 bases and J shed 7 bases, with 17 bases lying between them. CDR3 sequence (DNA): TGTGCCAGCTCACCAGCAGCAGGGCGGGTCGGTGAAGCTTTCTTT. Protein: CASSPAAGRVGEAFF.

This chain joins TRBV6-1 and TRBJ2-1, with D possibly being TRBD1 (6 bases). V was trimmed by 1 base and J by 5 bases, leaving 12 bases between them. Germline V lookup: CDR1 MNHNS, CDR2 SASEGT. This CDR3 is 15 amino acids long. This CDR3 is CASSEGGQSHNEQFF. CDR3 DNA sequence: TGTGCCAGCAGTGAAGGGGGGCAGAGCCACAATGAGCAGTTCTTC.

This clone was found many times. The rearrangement uses TRBV28 and TRBJ2-5; tentatively, D is TRBD1 or TRBD2 (7 bases each). The CDR3 runs 13 residues. Per germline, CDR1 MDHEN and CDR2 SYDVKM. Deletions cut 7 bases from V and 9 bases from J, with 18 bases between. The CDR3 protein is CASTWGGGGSQYF. In DNA form, the CDR3 reads TGTGCCAGCACCTGGGGGGGAGGGGGCTCCCAGTACTTC. The full variable domain, with the rest looked up from reference TRBV28 and TRBJ2-5, is DVKVTQSSRYLVKRTGEKVFLECVQDMDHENMFWYRQDPGLGLRLIYFSYDVKMKEKGDIPEGYSVSREKKERFSLILESASTNQTSMYLCASTWGGGGSQYFGPGTRLLVL.

The chain employs TRBV19 and TRBJ1-5; the D is unclear. This CDR3 comprises 13 residues. V lost 5 bases, J lost 5 bases, and 10 bases lay in between. The germline gives CDR1 LNHDA, CDR2 SQIVND (reference sequence). The CDR3 here is CASSRTEYQPQHF. The CDR3, as DNA: TGTGCCAGTAGTCGCACAGAGTATCAGCCCCAGCATTTT. Full variable domain (rest looked up from reference TRBV19 and TRBJ1-5): DGGITQSPKYLFRKEGQNVTLSCEQNLNHDAMYWYRQDPGQGLRLIYYSQIVNDFQKGDIAEGYSVSREKKESFPLTVTSAQKNPTAFYLCASSRTEYQPQHFGDGTRLSIL.

The CDR3 nucleotides are TGCGCCAGCAGGAACCCGGGACAGTCCCCTTCAGGGGCCAACGTCCTGACTTTC. Its protein product is CASRNPGQSPSGANVLTF. The chain couples TRBV4-1 to TRBJ2-6; 7 nucleotides line up with TRBD1. The CDR3 runs to 18 residues. J was trimmed by 4 bases and V by 6 bases; bases with no gene match: 15. From germline, CDR1 is MGHRA and CDR2 YSYEKL.

This chain uses TRBV5-4 with TRBJ2-1; D is perhaps TRBD1 or TRBD2 (5 bases each). CDR3 length: 15 amino acids. V was cut by 4 bases and J by 5 bases, with 16 bases left in between. Germline lookup yields CDR1 SGHNT and CDR2 YYREEE (reference sequence). The CDR3 sequence: CASSPSPTGHNEQFF. CDR3 DNA sequence: TGTGCCAGCAGCCCTTCCCCGACGGGGCACAATGAGCAGTTCTTC.

V is TRBV7-2 and J is TRBJ1-4; D may be TRBD1 (5 bases). The CDR3 is 14 amino acids. V was shortened by 5 bases and J by 8 bases, with 15 bases between the two germline ends. Per germline, CDR1 SGHTA and CDR2 FQGNSA. CDR3 protein: CASSRGRTPEKLFF. CDR3 sequence (DNA): TGTGCCAGCAGCCGTGGTAGGACACCAGAAAAACTGTTTTTT.

Many counts were recorded for this clone. This chain connects TRBV30 to TRBJ1-4, with D perhaps matching TRBD1 (5 bases). The CDR3 totals 13 residues. V was trimmed by 3 bases and J by 7 bases, leaving 12 bases between them. Germline CDR1 is GTSNPN and CDR2 is SVGIG (reference sequence). The CDR3 DNA reads as TGTGCCTGGAGGGGGGTCCCATTTGAAAAACTGTTTTTT. Its protein product is CAWRGVPFEKLFF.